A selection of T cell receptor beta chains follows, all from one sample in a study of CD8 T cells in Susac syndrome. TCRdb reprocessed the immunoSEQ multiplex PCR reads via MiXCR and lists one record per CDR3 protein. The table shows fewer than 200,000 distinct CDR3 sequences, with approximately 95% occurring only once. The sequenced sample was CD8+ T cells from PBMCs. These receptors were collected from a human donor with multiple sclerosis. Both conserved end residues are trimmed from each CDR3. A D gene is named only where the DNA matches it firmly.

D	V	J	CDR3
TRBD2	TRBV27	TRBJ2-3	ASSFLAGDTQY
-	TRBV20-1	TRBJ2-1	SASDENEQF
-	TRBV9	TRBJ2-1	ASSDRLGSYNEQF
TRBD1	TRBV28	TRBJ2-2	ASRDRGDTGELF
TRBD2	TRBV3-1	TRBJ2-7	ASSQETSGIQY
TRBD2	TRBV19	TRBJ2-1	ASSIGLAGGEQF
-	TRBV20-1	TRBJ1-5	SAQQGYGNQPQH
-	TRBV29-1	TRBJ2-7	SVELGYEQY
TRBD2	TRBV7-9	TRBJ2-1	ASSPRIKIAGDNEQF
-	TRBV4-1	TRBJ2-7	ASSQVLESYEQY
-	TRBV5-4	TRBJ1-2	ASGSRDGYGYT
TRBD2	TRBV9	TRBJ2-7	ASSVAAGERYEQY
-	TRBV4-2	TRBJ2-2	ASSQVVGPANTGELF
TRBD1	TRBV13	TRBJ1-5	ASSQGAYNQPQH
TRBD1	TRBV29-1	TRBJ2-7	SAVTGFYEQY
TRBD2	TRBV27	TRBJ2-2	ASSLVAGDGELF
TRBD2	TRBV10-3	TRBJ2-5	ATQTGTSGVQETQY
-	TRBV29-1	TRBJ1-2	SVESGGLDGYT
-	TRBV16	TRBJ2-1	ASSHPRGGNEQF
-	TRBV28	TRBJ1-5	ASRTAYSNQPQH
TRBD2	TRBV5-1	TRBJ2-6	ASSYIWSGELLSGANVLT
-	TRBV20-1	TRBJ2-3	SAALLLGADTQY
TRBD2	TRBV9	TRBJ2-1	ASSPTLAGDRYNEQF
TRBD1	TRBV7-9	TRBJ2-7	ASSPETGGAYEQY
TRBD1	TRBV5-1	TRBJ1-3	ASSPGPQDRAGNTIY
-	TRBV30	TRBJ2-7	AWRSQTYEQY
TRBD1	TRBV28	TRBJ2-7	ASAGTGPYEQY
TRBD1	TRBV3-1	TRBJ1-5	ASSHGQGLGNQPQH
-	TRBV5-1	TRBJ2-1	ASSSIPGDYNEQF
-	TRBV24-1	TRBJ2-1	ATRLLNEQF
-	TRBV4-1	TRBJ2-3	ASSAQASITDTQY
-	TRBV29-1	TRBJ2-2	SVQGNGELF
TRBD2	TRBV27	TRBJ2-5	ASSRRWTSGGKETQY
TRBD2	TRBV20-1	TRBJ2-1	SARDGRTSGSYNEQF
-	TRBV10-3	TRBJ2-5	AISVLQETQY
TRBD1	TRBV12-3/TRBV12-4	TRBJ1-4	ASSGIRGGTGEKLF
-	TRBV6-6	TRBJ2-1	ASSYGLAGSYNEQF
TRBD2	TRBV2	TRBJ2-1	ASKGLAGAHSSYNEQF
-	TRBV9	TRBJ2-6	ASSAAGLAGANVLT
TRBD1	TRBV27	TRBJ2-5	ASSLWLVEPGGGPQETQY
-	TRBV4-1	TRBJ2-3	ASSQGLADTQY
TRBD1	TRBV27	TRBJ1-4	ASSSGGFNEKLF
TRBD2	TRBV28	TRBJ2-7	ASRWTSGSGSYEQY
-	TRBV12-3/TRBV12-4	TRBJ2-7	ASSSDPGTLTYEQY
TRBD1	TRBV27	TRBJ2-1	ASSLSRGQNEQF
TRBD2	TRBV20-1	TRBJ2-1	SARGLAGSRVEQF
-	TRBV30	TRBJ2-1	AWSTGTGNEQF
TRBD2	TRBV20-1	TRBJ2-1	SARDPGGPSYNEQF
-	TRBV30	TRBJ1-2	AWRRNYGYT
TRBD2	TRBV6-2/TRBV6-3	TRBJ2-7	ASSSRPGTSGGAYEQY